These 9 T cell receptor beta chains were all obtained from the same sample, sequenced in a study of T cell repertoires in cytomegalovirus infection. TCRdb analysed the reads with MiXCR anew, one entry per CDR3 protein. The sample includes more than 500,000 distinct CDR3 sequences, 16% of them seen just once. Sequenced: CD8+ T cells from PBMCs. Receptors were obtained from a human donor in good health (CMV status not recorded). Some clones in this sample may be carry-over from other donors' samples.

This clonotype was seen a handful of times. This rearrangement joins TRBV24-1 to TRBJ2-7; possibly TRBD1 for D (6 bases). V was cut by 3 bases and J by 2 bases, with 7 bases left in between. Germline CDR1 and CDR2: KGHDR and SFDVKD. This CDR3 has 13 amino acids. This chain's CDR3 is CATSDRGTYEQYF. The CDR3 nucleotides are TGTGCCACCAGTGATAGGGGGACCTACGAGCAGTACTTC.

The sample holds many counts of this clonotype. The chain uses TRBV7-8 and TRBJ2-2; D remains unclear. V was pared by 2 bases and J by 1 base, with 8 bases between. Germline-derived CDR1 and CDR2 are SGHVS and FQNEAQ. This CDR3 is 15 amino acids long. The CDR3 spells CASSLKLQNTGELFF. The CDR3 coding sequence is TGTGCCAGCAGCTTAAAACTGCAGAACACCGGGGAGCTGTTTTTT.

This clonotype was counted a few times. The rearrangement uses TRBV27 and TRBJ2-7; D remains unclear. This CDR3 has 17 residues. The germline V gene encodes CDR1 MNHEY and CDR2 SMNVEV (reference sequence). With 5 bases removed from V and 2 bases from J, the gap between germline ends came to 22 bases. The CDR3 nucleotides are TGTGCCAGCAGTCTACGTAGGACCCCCCGGACCGCCTACGAGCAGTACTTC. Encoded protein: CASSLRRTPRTAYEQYF.

J is TRBJ2-7 and V is TRBV5-6, with a weak D call TRBD2 (6 bases). The ends were cut back, 0 bases at V and 0 bases at J, with 13 bases in the middle. The CDR3 is made up of 16 amino acids. The germline V gene has CDR1 SGHDT and CDR2 YYEEEE. Written as DNA, the CDR3 is TGTGCCAGCAGCTTGGACGGGGGTCTGGGCTCCTACGAGCAGTACTTC. It translates to CASSLDGGLGSYEQYF.

This clonotype was observed a few times. This chain connects TRBV9 to TRBJ2-3, with D possibly being TRBD1 (6 bases). CDR3 length equals 14 residues. V was shortened by 3 bases and J by 2 bases, with 10 bases between the two germline ends. From germline, CDR1 is SGDLS and CDR2 YYNGEE. The CDR3 reads CASSARGSTDTQYF. Here the CDR3 DNA reads TGTGCCAGCAGCGCAAGGGGGTCCACAGATACGCAGTATTTT.

This clonotype was observed a few times. The rearrangement joins TRBV24-1 to TRBJ2-3, with 8 bases that match TRBD2. V was clipped by 1 base and J by 5 bases; unmatched bases: 4. The CDR3 has 15 residues. Germline V gives CDR1 KGHDR, CDR2 SFDVKD. CDR3 residues: CATSDLAGDVDTQYF. The CDR3, as DNA: TGTGCCACCAGTGATTTAGCGGGAGATGTAGATACGCAGTATTTT.

This clonotype was observed many times. The CDR3 sequence: CSVARMNTEAFF. Written as DNA, the CDR3 is TGCAGCGTCGCCCGTATGAACACTGAAGCTTTCTTT. The chain combines TRBV29-1 with TRBJ1-1; D is unclear. The V gene lost 6 bases and the J gene lost 0 bases, with 8 bases spanning the gap. CDR3 size: 12 residues. In germline, CDR1 is SQVTM, CDR2 ANQGSEA.

This clonotype was found a few times. The genes are TRBV19 and TRBJ1-5; TRBD1 is a possible D gene (5 bases). V was cut by 1 base and J by 6 bases, with 13 bases left in between. Per germline, CDR1 LNHDA and CDR2 SQIVND (reference sequence). The CDR3 sequence is 15 residues long. The CDR3 loop reads CASSIAGGMRQPQHF. The CDR3 region has the DNA TGTGCCAGTAGTATAGCCGGGGGTATGCGTCAGCCCCAGCATTTT.

This clonotype was seen a handful of times. The CDR3 sequence: CASRTGTGWVNEQFF. CDR3 sequence (DNA): TGTGCCAGCAGGACCGGGACAGGGTGGGTTAATGAGCAGTTCTTC. The chain combines TRBV6-1 with TRBJ2-1; TRBD1 aligns across 9 bases. With V trimmed by 6 bases and J by 7 bases, 10 bases remained unmatched. Germline V gene data show CDR1 as MNHNS and CDR2 as SASEGT. The CDR3 runs to 15 residues.